These 18 T cell receptor beta chains came from one sample sequenced in a study of blood T cell repertoires in COVID-19. Sequencing was performed with immunoSEQ multiplex PCR; in TCRdb, only in-frame clones are kept and a portion is missing. The sample consists of a few hundred thousand clones, 80% to 90% of them appearing once. Specimen: PBMCs or T cells enriched from blood (not recorded which). These receptors were collected from a man aged 35-49 years who had recovered from COVID-19.

The chain links TRBV5-1 to TRBJ2-7, with 12 bases identical to TRBD1. This CDR3 has 15 amino acids. In germline, CDR1 is SGHRS, CDR2 YFSETQ. V gave up 4 bases and J gave up 5 bases; unmatched junction bases: 7. CDR3 coding DNA: TGCGCCAGCAGCGGCCGGGACAGGGGGCGCGACGAGCAGTACTTC. It is translated as CASSGRDRGRDEQYF.

The rearrangement uses TRBV19 and TRBJ1-1, with D possibly matching TRBD1 (5 bases). The germline V gene encodes CDR1 LNHDA and CDR2 SQIVND (reference sequence). The germline V and J ends were trimmed by 4 bases and 3 bases, with 15 bases remaining between them. The CDR3 extends over 15 amino acids. The CDR3, as DNA: TGTGCCAGTAGTACCCATGGGGGGGGGTACACTGAAGCTTTCTTT. This encodes CASSTHGGGYTEAFF.

Only one count was recorded for this clone. V gene TRBV5-8 combines with J gene TRBJ1-2; 12 bases are shared with TRBD1. This CDR3 contains 19 residues. Germline V gene lookup returns CDR1 SGHTS and CDR2 YDEGEE. With 4 bases clipped from V and 7 bases from J, the junction kept 20 bases outside the gene matches. The CDR3 DNA is TGTGCCAGCAGCATAGCCGGGACAGGGGGCTTTGTGGGGTTCCGTGGCTACACCTTC. Amino acid sequence: CASSIAGTGGFVGFRGYTF.

V usage is TRBV19 and J usage is TRBJ1-5; D ambiguous. V shed 4 bases and J shed 7 bases, with 14 bases lying between them. In germline, CDR1 is LNHDA, CDR2 SQIVND (reference sequence). The CDR3 is made up of 14 amino acids. The chain's CDR3 is CASSTDSAGQPQHF. The CDR3 region has the DNA TGTGCCAGTAGTACTGACTCAGCCGGGCAGCCCCAGCATTTT. The full variable domain, in which reference TRBV19 and TRBJ1-5 provide the parts outside the CDR3, is DGGITQSPKYLFRKEGQNVTLSCEQNLNHDAMYWYRQDPGQGLRLIYYSQIVNDFQKGDIAEGYSVSREKKESFPLTVTSAQKNPTAFYLCASSTDSAGQPQHFGDGTRLSIL.

The sample holds one count of this clone. This sequence joins TRBV5-1 and TRBJ2-1; D ambiguous. V was pared by 0 bases and J by 0 bases, with 7 bases between. The CDR3 length is 15 residues. CDR1 is SGHRS, CDR2 YFSETQ, per germline. CDR3 in DNA: TGCGCCAGCAGCTTGGCCCCCGGCTCCTACAATGAGCAGTTCTTC. Translating it yields CASSLAPGSYNEQFF.

The CDR3 region is CSVAGQAMNTEAFF. CDR3 DNA: TGCAGCGTAGCCGGACAGGCTATGAACACTGAAGCTTTCTTT. The J gene is TRBJ1-1, the V gene TRBV29-1; 7 positions match TRBD1. The CDR3 loop spans 14 amino acids. V lost 6 bases and J lost 0; bases outside the gene matches: 7. Germline loops: CDR1 SQVTM, CDR2 ANQGSEA. The full variable domain, rest sourced from reference TRBV29-1 and TRBJ1-1, is SAVISQKPSRDICQRGTSLTIQCQVDSQVTMMFWYRQQPGQSLTLIATANQGSEATYESGFVIDKFPISRPNLTFSTLTVSNMSPEDSSIYLCSVAGQAMNTEAFFGQGTRLTVV.

This chain uses TRBV21-1 with TRBJ2-3; TRBD1, the table's D call, lacks a check against the DNA. TRBV21-1 has pseudogene status. The CDR3 sequence is 14 residues long. This chain's CDR3 is CASSDPTGTDTQYF. CDR3 bases: TGTGCCAGCAGCGACCCTACAGGGACAGATACGCAGTATTTT.

The chain uses TRBV30 and TRBJ1-1; D is unclear. Looked up from germline, CDR1 is GTSNPN and CDR2 is SVGIG (reference sequence). Trimming took off 4 bases at V and 1 base at J, with 10 bases between the two ends. This CDR3 region has 13 residues. CDR3 bases: TGTGCCTGGAAGAGGTTTTCGAACACTGAAGCTTTCTTT. It codes for CAWKRFSNTEAFF.

This clone was seen only a few times. The chain is built from TRBV11-2 and TRBJ2-3; TRBD2 matches 8 bases. The CDR3 has 16 amino acids. Trimming at V came to 0 bases and at J to 8 bases, leaving 10 bases not matched to a gene. Germline CDR1 SGHAT, CDR2 FQNNGV. The CDR3 nucleotides read TGTGCCAGCAGCTTAGATCTTGCGGGAGGCCAGCGTACGCAGTATTTT. Its translation is CASSLDLAGGQRTQYF.

The chain joins TRBV5-6 to TRBJ2-1; TRBD1 matches 9 bases. J lost 10 bases, V lost 0 bases, and 5 bases had no gene match. CDR1 is SGHDT and CDR2 is YYEEEE in the germline V gene. The CDR3 loop spans 14 amino acids. This CDR3 reads CASSLVVTGGEQFF. CDR3 in DNA: TGTGCCAGCAGCTTGGTAGTCACAGGGGGCGAGCAGTTCTTC.

The J gene is TRBJ2-1, the V gene TRBV24-1; 8 nucleotides line up with TRBD2. V was clipped by 3 bases and J by 5 bases; unmatched bases: 8. Germline V gene sequence: CDR1 KGHDR, CDR2 SFDVKD. The CDR3 covers 16 residues. Here the CDR3 DNA reads TGTGCCACCAGTGATCTAGCGGGTGACCTAAACAATGAGCAGTTCTTC. This codes for CATSDLAGDLNNEQFF.

In this sample, this clone turned up a few times. The V call is TRBV27, the J call TRBJ2-1; TRBD2 agrees at 11 bases. Germline assignment: CDR1 MNHEY and CDR2 SMNVEV (reference sequence). With V trimmed by 1 base and J by 10 bases, 12 bases remained unmatched. The CDR3 consists of 17 residues. The CDR3 spells CASSLYPATSGKGEQFF. The DNA of the CDR3 is TGTGCCAGCAGTTTATATCCCGCGACTAGCGGGAAAGGGGAGCAGTTCTTC.

The CDR3 is CASSRGMGQGGQPQHF. In DNA form, the CDR3 reads TGTGCCAGCAGCCGAGGAATGGGACAGGGTGGACAGCCCCAGCATTTT. The V and J genes are TRBV3-1 (or the pseudogene TRBV3-2) and TRBJ1-5, with 9 bases matching TRBD1. Trimming at V came to 4 bases and at J to 7 bases, leaving 11 bases not matched to a gene. The CDR3 has 16 residues. The germline V gene has CDR1 LGHDT and CDR2 YNNKEL (reference sequence).

The genes are TRBV5-1 and TRBJ1-1, with 9 bases fitting TRBD1. Germline V gene lookup returns CDR1 SGHRS and CDR2 YFSETQ. The CDR3 has 19 residues. The V segment lost 0 bases and the J segment 4 bases; nucleotides outside the gene matches: 16. CDR3 loop: CASSLDPVGTGSLVTEAFF. DNA for the CDR3: TGCGCCAGCAGCTTGGATCCGGTGGGGACAGGGTCCCTGGTCACTGAAGCTTTCTTT.

The gene calls are TRBV6-5 and TRBJ1-2; no reliable D call. Germline V lookup: CDR1 MNHEY, CDR2 SVGAGI. V was pared by 6 bases and J by 8 bases, with 19 bases between. The CDR3 length is 14 residues. This CDR3 reads CASSPSFPLRGYTF. The CDR3 DNA follows: TGTGCCAGCAGCCCGAGTTTTCCCTTGCGCGGCTACACCTTC.

The chain links TRBV30 to TRBJ2-5; 7 bases align to TRBD1. This CDR3 is 13 amino acids long. Trimming took 3 bases from V and 4 from J; bases not matched to a gene: 5. The germline gives CDR1 GTSNPN, CDR2 SVGIG (reference sequence). The CDR3 reads CAWSTGAGETQYF. CDR3 DNA sequence: TGTGCCTGGAGCACAGGGGCGGGAGAGACCCAGTACTTC.

This clone was counted only a few times. The chain uses TRBV2 and TRBJ2-2, with D possibly matching TRBD2 (5 bases). There are 18 residues in the CDR3. From germline, CDR1 is SNHLY and CDR2 FYNNEI. Trimming left V 0 bases short and J 0 bases short, with 14 bases between. The CDR3 nucleotides read TGTGCCAGCAGTGAAGCGCTTTCCCTAGCCCCGAACACCGGGGAGCTGTTTTTT. Translating gives CASSEALSLAPNTGELFF.

The J gene is TRBJ2-5, the V gene TRBV11-2; 10 bases line up with TRBD1. Germline V gives CDR1 SGHAT, CDR2 FQNNGV. This CDR3 has 15 residues. Trimming at V came to 2 bases and at J to 4 bases, leaving 4 bases not matched to a gene. Here the CDR3 reads CASSLSWTGGETQYF. The CDR3 region has the DNA TGTGCCAGCAGCTTATCGTGGACAGGGGGAGAGACCCAGTACTTC. The full variable domain, rest sourced from reference TRBV11-2 and TRBJ2-5, is EAGVAQSPRYKIIEKRQSVAFWCNPISGHATLYWYQQILGQGPKLLIQFQNNGVVDDSQLPKDRFSAERLKGVDSTLKIQPAKLEDSAVYLCASSLSWTGGETQYFGPGTRLLVL.